This T cell receptor beta chain was captured in a study of human T cells and chemical hapten exposure. Study summary: Patch tests containing 0.01% DPC, applied to the upper back, were read at 6 days. Minor volume differences among pooled libraries chiefly drove per-sample TCR yield variation.

Stated time point: pre-sensitization, week 0. Treatment in this sample: therapeutic diphenylcyclopropenone sensitization with weekly scalp DPC. This clonotype was seen at least ten times. Original analysis: Per-sample TCR counts ranged from roughly 20,000 to 750,000, median roughly 98,000. TCRdb processed the RACE reads anew with MiXCR; each CDR3 protein has one entry. These V and J calls originate from TCRdb's pipeline instead of the authors' own analysis. The data hold some 400,000 distinct CDR3 sequences, with approximately 5% observed a single time. V lost 4 bases and J 0 bases, leaving 3 bases between the germline ends. Per the germline V gene, CDR1 is KGHSH and CDR2 is LQKENI. There are 12 residues in the CDR3.

The chain joins TRBV18 to TRBJ2-5; D uncertain. The sample was whole blood, taken in connection with sensitization to the hapten diphenylcyclopropenone (DPC). This clonotype was sampled from a woman in her forties or fifties with alopecia areata. Some clones in this sample may be carry-over from other donors' samples. The DNA of the CDR3 is TGTGCCAGCTCACAATACCAAGAGACCCAGTACTTC. Amino acids: CASSQYQETQYF.